What follows are 16 T cell receptor beta chains derived from one specimen sequenced in a study of T cells in Graves' hyperthyroidism and ophthalmopathy. Using RNA transcripts as the source, TCR beta CDR3 regions were amplified. First-round RT-PCR with HTBI primers amplified the TCR CDR3 region. TCRdb reanalysed the multiplex PCR reads using MiXCR and keeps one entry per CDR3 protein. The data hold 300,000 to 400,000 distinct CDR3 sequences, with roughly 13% observed a single time. Sequenced sample: blood. These receptors were collected from a woman aged 18-35 years with Graves' hyperthyroidism.

This clonotype was seen at least ten times. The chain employs TRBV28 and TRBJ1-2; the D is unclear. From germline, CDR1 is MDHEN and CDR2 SYDVKM. V dropped 6 bases and J dropped 8 bases, with 25 bases sitting between them. The CDR3 loop spans 16 amino acids. For the CDR3, the DNA is TGTGCCAGCAGGAGCGGCGGAGGAGGGCTAGCCCCAGGCTACACCTTC. Translated: CASRSGGGGLAPGYTF.

This sequence joins TRBV5-6 and TRBJ2-7; D might be TRBD1 or TRBD2, each matching 5 bases. CDR3 length equals 15 residues. Trimming took off 4 bases at V and 2 bases at J, with 16 bases between the two ends. Germline V gene sequence: CDR1 SGHDT, CDR2 YYEEEE. The DNA for the CDR3 is TGTGCCAGCAGCATAGGGGCAGACTATGCCTACGAGCAGTACTTC. Protein product: CASSIGADYAYEQYF.

The chain joins TRBV9 to TRBJ2-7, with 7 bases lining up with TRBD1. There are 16 residues in the CDR3. Germline trimming cut 4 bases from V and 2 bases from J; bases unmatched to any gene: 12. CDR1 and CDR2 (germline): SGDLS, YYNGEE. The CDR3: CASSTGDREYPYEQYF. The CDR3 DNA sequence: TGTGCCAGCAGCACCGGAGACAGGGAGTATCCCTACGAGCAGTACTTC. Full variable domain (rest looked up from reference TRBV9 and TRBJ2-7): DSGVTQTPKHLITATGQRVTLRCSPRSGDLSVYWYQQSLDQGLQFLIQYYNGEERAKGNILERFSAQQFPDLHSELNLSSLELGDSALYFCASSTGDREYPYEQYFGPGTRLTVT.

The chain employs TRBV4-2 and TRBJ2-7; tentatively, D is TRBD2 (7 bases). Germline V gene sequence: CDR1 LGHNA, CDR2 YNFKEQ. The CDR3 contains 16 residues. Trimming pared 0 bases from V and 3 bases from J, leaving 15 bases between. CDR3 protein: CASSQELGGADYEQYF. CDR3 in DNA: TGTGCCAGCAGCCAAGAGCTTGGGGGGGCCGACTACGAGCAGTACTTC.

In its sample, this clonotype was seen many times. The chain carries TRBV20-1 and TRBJ2-7; TRBD2 aligns across 11 bases. CDR1 and CDR2 from the germline V gene are DFQATT and SNEGSKA (reference sequence). The CDR3 is 15 residues long. The V segment lost 8 bases and the J segment 5 bases; nucleotides outside the gene matches: 14. The CDR3 spells CSSRLAGGGDHEQYF. CDR3 bases: TGCAGTAGTCGGCTAGCGGGAGGCGGGGACCACGAGCAGTACTTC.

This rearrangement joins TRBV7-3 to TRBJ2-1; D perhaps matches TRBD2 (6 bases). Trimming left V 1 base short and J 8 bases short, with 9 bases between. The germline gives CDR1 SGHTA, CDR2 FQGTGA. CDR3 length: 13 amino acids. DNA for the CDR3: TGTGCCAGCAGCTTAAGATGGAGGGATGAGCAGTTCTTC. This codes for CASSLRWRDEQFF.

The rearrangement joins TRBV7-2 to TRBJ2-1; 9 bases match TRBD2. The CDR3 length is 15 residues. The ends lost 1 base at V and 8 bases at J; junction bases unmatched: 6. Germline lookup yields CDR1 SGHTA and CDR2 FQGNSA. CDR3 residues: CASSLVAGGPHEQFF. In nucleotides, the CDR3 is TGTGCCAGCAGCTTAGTGGCGGGAGGGCCCCATGAGCAGTTCTTC.

The sample holds many counts of this clonotype. The chain has TRBV18 and TRBJ1-2; TRBD1 is a possible D gene (5 bases). V was trimmed by 2 bases and J by 13 bases, leaving 17 bases between them. Germline V gene data show CDR1 as KGHSH and CDR2 as LQKENI. The CDR3 is 13 residues long. Here the CDR3 reads CASSPMGGTDSTF. The CDR3 bases are TGTGCCAGCTCACCAATGGGGGGGACTGACTCCACCTTC.

As for this clonotype: Since a much larger clone is just one base distant, this may be a read error. This chain uses TRBV20-1 with TRBJ2-2; TRBD1 aligns across 7 bases. CDR1 is DFQATT, CDR2 SNEGSKA, per germline (reference sequence). CDR3 length: 14 amino acids. CDR3: CSASKGARTGELLF. The CDR3 DNA reads TGCAGTGCTAGCAAGGGGGCGCGAACCGGGGAGCTGCTTTTT.

This clonotype was seen ten or more times. This sequence joins TRBV7-3 and TRBJ2-3, with 8 nucleotides matching TRBD2. V lost 1 base to trimming and J lost 6 bases; unmatched junction nucleotides: 12. Per germline, CDR1 SGHTA and CDR2 FQGTGA. The length of the CDR3 is 17 residues. This CDR3 reads CASSLRGFTSGPDTQYF. CDR3 DNA sequence: TGTGCCAGCAGCTTAAGAGGGTTTACTAGCGGCCCCGATACGCAGTATTTT.

This clonotype has a count of ten or more. The V call is TRBV2, the J call TRBJ1-1; no definite D call. Trimming removed 10 bases at V and 0 bases at J, with 12 bases between. CDR1 and CDR2 (germline): SNHLY, FYNNEI. The CDR3 length is 13 residues. The CDR3 loop reads CATRAFMNTEAFF. The CDR3 DNA is TGTGCCACCAGAGCGTTCATGAACACTGAAGCTTTCTTT.

With respect to this clonotype: A read error is possible here, since a much larger clone lies one base away. The chain couples TRBV6-1 to TRBJ1-2; D possibly corresponds to TRBD1 (5 bases). V was trimmed by 3 bases and J by 8 bases, leaving 10 bases between them. This CDR3 spans 12 amino acids. CDR1 is MNHNS and CDR2 is SASEGT in the germline V gene. The CDR3 reads CASSEDTPGYTF. CDR3 sequence (DNA): TGTGCCAGCAGTGAGGACACGCCAGGCTACACCTTC.

The table lists this clonotype with many counts. V gene TRBV2 combines with J gene TRBJ1-6; D gene unclear. The CDR3 totals 13 residues. CDR1 SNHLY and CDR2 FYNNEI come from the germline V gene. Deletions cut 4 bases from V and 15 bases from J, with 16 bases between. As DNA, the CDR3 is TGTGCCAGCAGTGGGGGTTGGTTGGGGAGCCTCCACTTT. The encoded protein is CASSGGWLGSLHF.

This clonotype was detected a few times. The V and J genes are TRBV4-1 and TRBJ2-7; 11 bases line up with TRBD2. This CDR3 spans 17 amino acids. Per the germline V gene, CDR1 is MGHRA and CDR2 is YSYEKL. Trimming at V came to 2 bases and at J to 3 bases, leaving 9 bases not matched to a gene. The DNA of the CDR3 is TGCGCCAGCAGCCAACCTATTAGCGGGAGGGAAGTCTACGAGCAGTACTTC. This encodes CASSQPISGREVYEQYF.

The chain links TRBV6-2 or TRBV6-3 to TRBJ2-7; the D gene is possibly TRBD2 (5 bases). Trimming stripped 6 bases from V and 2 bases from J, with 23 bases between. This CDR3 has 17 amino acids. Germline assignment: CDR1 MNHEY and CDR2 SVGEGT. In DNA form, the CDR3 reads TGTGCCAGCAGCCGCCCTCTGGCTCCAGCGGAGACCTACGAGCAGTACTTC. It is translated as CASSRPLAPAETYEQYF.

The chain has TRBV29-1 and TRBJ2-1; D is undetermined. CDR1 SQVTM and CDR2 ANQGSEA come from the germline V gene. The CDR3 is 12 amino acids. Trimming cost V 3 bases and J 4 bases, with 7 bases left between them. CDR3 nucleotide sequence: TGCAGCGTTGAGTGGGGTTACAATGAGCAGTTCTTC. This encodes CSVEWGYNEQFF.